The sample holds a few counts of the clone carrying this T cell receptor beta chain. Authors' data handling: Cell counts per sample came from amplifying reference gene primers. Sequenced by immunoSEQ multiplex PCR; TCRdb stores in-frame clones only, minus some. V, J and clone size were drawn from that table, and D and trimming were deduced from the DNA. The sample includes some 190,000 clones, around 85% of them seen just once. There are 13 residues in the CDR3. Germline CDR1 and CDR2: KGHSH and LQKENI. Trimming cost V 5 bases and J 2 bases, with 9 bases left between them. This specimen belongs to a study of blood T cell repertoires in COVID-19. In the study overall: Acute and convalescent COVID-19 samples came from the United States, Italy and Spain. PBMCs, B-cell-depleted T cells, or T cells were the source of the cDNA or gDNA that made up the material.

This TCR derives from a man aged 60 to 75 with acute or convalescent COVID-19. Sequencing was performed on peripheral blood. The chain carries TRBV18 and TRBJ1-1; the D is unclear. The CDR3 bases are TGTGCCAGCTCAGCGAGCCAAAACACTGAAGCTTTCTTT. Translation gives CASSASQNTEAFF.